The next 22 T cell receptor beta chains were all read from a single sample in a study of CD8+ T cells in alopecia areata. Sequencing relied on a cDNA template that was reverse transcribed from extracted RNA. Sequencing used immunoSEQ multiplex PCR; TCRdb keeps in-frame clones, though not all of them. Of some 240,000 clones in the sample, about 53% were seen once. The source was CD4+ T cells sorted from blood, collected at week 0. All receptors come from a human donor with alopecia areata.

The chain joins TRBV2 to TRBJ1-5; D not certain. The V gene lost 3 bases and the J gene lost 2 bases, with 14 bases spanning the gap. The CDR3 spans 16 residues. Looked up from germline, CDR1 is SNHLY and CDR2 is FYNNEI. CDR3 protein: CASSDGGSVGNQPQHF. CDR3 nucleotide sequence: TGTGCCAGCAGTGATGGAGGTTCGGTTGGCAATCAGCCCCAGCATTTT.

This clone was seen ten or more times. The V and J genes are TRBV7-9 and TRBJ1-2, with D maybe TRBD1 (6 bases). The CDR3 length is 13 residues. The V end lost 5 bases, the J end lost 6 bases, and 13 bases lay between the germline ends. Per germline, CDR1 SEHNR and CDR2 FQNEAQ (reference sequence). CDR3 coding DNA: TGTGCCAGCAGCCAACAAAGGACAGATGGCTACACCTTC. It specifies CASSQQRTDGYTF.

The J gene is TRBJ2-7, the V gene TRBV28; the D gene is possibly TRBD2 (5 bases). This CDR3 contains 12 residues. The germline V gene has CDR1 MDHEN and CDR2 SYDVKM. Trimming removed 5 bases at V and 6 bases at J, with 11 bases between. The CDR3 region is CASSLNRGEQYF. The CDR3, as DNA: TGTGCCAGCAGTCTCAACCGGGGCGAGCAGTACTTC.

There are a few counts of this clone. This rearrangement joins TRBV4-1 to TRBJ1-1; D is possibly TRBD1 (5 bases). This CDR3 spans 12 amino acids. Between the trimmed V and J ends, which lost 1 base and 10 bases, there was a span of 10 bases. CDR1 and CDR2 from the germline V gene are MGHRA and YSYEKL. In DNA, the CDR3 is TGCGCCAGCAGCCAAGCCCGGGACGGAGCTTTCTTT. It specifies CASSQARDGAFF.

This clone has just a few counts. The chain joins TRBV29-1 to TRBJ1-1; D is unclear. V dropped 4 bases and J dropped 6 bases, with 15 bases sitting between them. This CDR3 is built from 13 residues. CDR1 is SQVTM, CDR2 ANQGSEA, per germline. CDR3 nucleotide sequence: TGCAGCGTTGCCAATACCCCCTCGGCTGAAGCTTTCTTT. Its translation: CSVANTPSAEAFF.

This clone was seen more than once but under ten times. This sequence joins TRBV19 and TRBJ2-3; D not resolved. This CDR3 region has 11 residues. Germline CDR1 reads LNHDA; CDR2 reads SQIVND (reference sequence). V was clipped by 3 bases and J by 5 bases, with 3 bases between them. This CDR3 is CASSMRDTQYF. CDR3 nucleotide sequence: TGTGCCAGTAGTATGAGAGATACGCAGTATTTT. The variable domain in full, with the rest retrieved from reference TRBV19 and TRBJ2-3, is DGGITQSPKYLFRKEGQNVTLSCEQNLNHDAMYWYRQDPGQGLRLIYYSQIVNDFQKGDIAEGYSVSREKKESFPLTVTSAQKNPTAFYLCASSMRDTQYFGPGTRLTVL.

The chain has TRBV5-1 and TRBJ2-6; 9 bases map to TRBD1. From germline, CDR1 is SGHRS and CDR2 YFSETQ. The CDR3 is 17 amino acids. V gave up 3 bases and J gave up 1 base; unmatched junction bases: 5. CDR3 sequence (DNA): TGCGCCAGCAGCTACCGGGACAGGGATTCTGGGGCCAACGTCCTGACTTTC. Its protein product is CASSYRDRDSGANVLTF.

The chain employs TRBV30 and TRBJ1-6, with TRBD1 identical over 7 bases. Germline assignment: CDR1 GTSNPN and CDR2 SVGIG (reference sequence). The CDR3 runs 16 residues. The ends lost 6 bases at V and 0 bases at J; junction bases unmatched: 8. The chain's CDR3 is CACGTGASSYNSPLHF. CDR3 coding DNA: TGTGCCTGCGGCACAGGGGCGAGCTCCTATAATTCACCCCTCCACTTT.

This chain joins TRBV2 and TRBJ2-1, with D unresolved. There are 11 residues in the CDR3. V lost 8 bases, J lost 12 bases, and 14 bases lay in between. Germline CDR1 reads SNHLY; CDR2 reads FYNNEI. This CDR3 is CASLYDSWQFF. The CDR3 nucleotides read TGTGCCAGCCTTTACGACTCCTGGCAGTTCTTC.

This clone has a handful of counts. The genes are TRBV25-1 and TRBJ2-2, with TRBD2 matching over 7 bases. Germline lookup yields CDR1 MGHDK and CDR2 SYGVNS. The CDR3 spans 16 residues. Trimming at V came to 1 base and at J to 6 bases, leaving 8 bases not matched to a gene. CDR3 in DNA: TGTGCCAGCAGTGAATGGGGCCGGGGGGTGGCCGGGGAGCTGTTTTTT. It encodes CASSEWGRGVAGELFF.

V and J are TRBV23-1 and TRBJ1-2, with 8 positions matching TRBD1. TRBV23-1 is recorded as an ORF, its role being uncertain. J lost 2 bases, V lost 0 bases, and 2 bases had no gene match. The CDR3 is 15 amino acids. Here the CDR3 reads CASSQSRTGNYGYTF. CDR3 DNA sequence: TGCGCCAGCAGTCAATCAAGGACAGGGAACTATGGCTACACCTTC.

This clone was counted only a few times. The chain has TRBV10-3 and TRBJ2-7; 13 bases agree with TRBD2. The V gene end was trimmed by 6 bases and the J gene end by 6 bases; junction bases not matched to a gene: 8. The CDR3 length is 15 residues. Germline CDR1 is ENHRY and CDR2 is SYGVKD. CDR3 sequence (DNA): TGTGCCATCAGCGAACTAGCGGGAGGGCCTGGCGAGCAGTACTTC. Translation gives CAISELAGGPGEQYF.

This rearrangement joins TRBV6-1 to TRBJ2-7; D could derive from TRBD1 or TRBD2 (5 bases each). Per the germline V gene, CDR1 is MNHNS and CDR2 is SASEGT. V shed 6 bases and J shed 3 bases, with 18 bases lying between them. The CDR3 runs to 15 residues. This CDR3 reads CASSPHGAALYEQYF. The CDR3, as DNA: TGTGCCAGCAGCCCCCACGGGGCCGCCCTCTACGAGCAGTACTTC.

This clone has a single count. The chain has TRBV2 and TRBJ2-1, with 11 bases fitting TRBD2. With V trimmed by 3 bases and J by 5 bases, 3 bases remained unmatched. Germline CDR1 reads SNHLY; CDR2 reads FYNNEI. This CDR3 contains 15 residues. The CDR3 nucleotides read TGTGCCAGCAGTGACGCACTAGCGGGGGACAATGAGCAGTTCTTC. This encodes CASSDALAGDNEQFF.

A few counts support this clone. This specimen includes other DNA sequences encoding the same CDR3. CDR3 nucleotide sequence: TGTGCCAGCAGCTCCAGGGCGAGCAATCAGCCCCAGCATTTT. Translation: CASSSRASNQPQHF. The chain links TRBV6-5 to TRBJ1-5; D perhaps matches TRBD1 (5 bases). Trimming removed 6 bases at V and 1 base at J, with 10 bases between. Germline values: CDR1 MNHEY, CDR2 SVGAGI. There are 14 residues in the CDR3.

As concerns this clone: With a much larger clone just one base away, this may be a read error. The V call is TRBV7-9, the J call TRBJ2-3; D uncertain. The CDR3 sequence is 11 residues long. V lost 2 bases, J lost 5 bases, and 2 bases lay in between. Looked up from germline, CDR1 is SEHNR and CDR2 is FQNEAQ (reference sequence). The CDR3 DNA is TGTGCCAGCAGCTTAAGAGATACGCAGTATTTT. This sequence encodes CASSLRDTQYF.

The chain is built from TRBV4-1 and TRBJ2-7; 8 nucleotides align to TRBD1. This CDR3 has 16 amino acids. The junction had 7 bases not matched to a gene; V was cut back by 3 bases and J by 0 bases. Per the germline V gene, CDR1 is MGHRA and CDR2 is YSYEKL. In nucleotides, the CDR3 is TGCGCCAGCAGCCATGGGGACAGGAGACCCTCCTACGAGCAGTACTTC. Its translation: CASSHGDRRPSYEQYF.

This clone has only a few counts. J is TRBJ1-1 and V is TRBV5-1, with a weak D call TRBD1 (5 bases). The CDR3 runs 14 residues. The V and J ends lost 3 bases and 5 bases respectively, with 14 bases between them. Germline CDR1 is SGHRS and CDR2 is YFSETQ. CDR3 nucleotide sequence: TGCGCCAGCAGCTATGACCGGGGGGTGACTGAAGCTTTCTTT. It translates to CASSYDRGVTEAFF.

V and J are TRBV5-1 and TRBJ2-3; tentative D call: TRBD1 (5 bases). Germline assignment: CDR1 SGHRS and CDR2 YFSETQ. CDR3 length equals 14 residues. With 1 base removed from V and 2 bases from J, the gap between germline ends came to 8 bases. The CDR3 reads CASSLRGTTDTQYF. In DNA form, the CDR3 reads TGCGCCAGCAGCTTGAGGGGAACCACAGATACGCAGTATTTT.

V and J are TRBV7-9 and TRBJ1-2; D is uncertain. The CDR3 is made up of 11 amino acids. Germline values: CDR1 SEHNR, CDR2 FQNEAQ (reference sequence). Trimming stripped 1 base from V and 6 bases from J, with 3 bases between. The DNA for the CDR3 is TGTGCCAGCAGCTTAGAAGATGGCTACACCTTC. It is translated as CASSLEDGYTF.

This chain joins TRBV7-2 and TRBJ2-3; 12 bases align to TRBD2. The V gene end was trimmed by 3 bases and the J gene end by 1 base; junction bases not matched to a gene: 8. From germline, CDR1 is SGHTA and CDR2 FQGNSA. CDR3 size: 18 residues. CDR3 loop: CASSFSSTSGGRTDTQYF. CDR3 bases: TGTGCCAGCAGCTTCAGTTCGACTAGCGGGGGACGCACAGATACGCAGTATTTT.

This clone was detected a few times. This sequence joins TRBV6-5 and TRBJ2-3; D gene unclear. The V gene's germline CDR1 is MNHEY and CDR2 SVGAGI. V lost 2 bases, J lost 0 bases, and 6 bases lay in between. The CDR3 length is 14 residues. CDR3 sequence reads: CASSYMRSTDTQYF. The CDR3 DNA reads as TGTGCCAGCAGTTACATGCGGAGCACAGATACGCAGTATTTT.